This T cell receptor (beta chain) was sequenced for a study of CD8 T cells in Susac syndrome (dated by TCRdb to between 2018 and 2021). Background for the entire study: Whether CD8+ T cell activation and differentiation in Susac syndrome was antigen driven was tested using repertoire sequencing. Overall results and qualifications from the work: The study acknowledged that relatively few individuals were included in the TCR sequencing and HLA analysis.

Peripheral blood CD8+ and CD4+ T cells from healthy donors, Susac syndrome patients and multiple sclerosis patients were profiled by high-throughput TCR beta sequencing. Treatment-naive patients with stable or active relapsing-remitting disease fulfilling revised McDonald criteria were used as multiple sclerosis controls. Bulk CD8+ and CD4+ T cells were purified by magnetic negative isolation, whereas CD8+ TEMRA cells were enriched by FACS. Blood was collected in EDTA tubes and processed within 24 hours, with PBMCs isolated through density gradient centrifugation. PBMCs intended for TCR sequencing were cryopreserved in liquid nitrogen and were subsequently thawed in a 37 degrees C water bath. A purity of at least 90% was achieved for sorted or isolated CD4+, CD8+ and CD8+ TEMRA cells. RNA was extracted with the RNeasy kit and roughly 0.45 to 1 ug was reverse transcribed using random hexamers. The immunoSEQ multiplex PCR assay, covering 54 Vbeta and 13 Jbeta segments, was used to amplify TCR beta CDR3 regions. PCR amplification bias was corrected by using a synthetic template baseline for primer optimization and computational correction. In the source study's methods: Reads were annotated to V, D and J genes according to IMGT and were analyzed with immunoSEQ Analyzer, with only productive sequences retained. Clonality was computed as one minus Shannon entropy normalized by log2 of the number of productive unique sequences. For each patient and control, public and private clones were evaluated among the 100 most prevalent clones. Clones were defined as Susac-specific if absent from the healthy and MS cohorts, from approximately 1,100 published viral clones and from other ImmuneACCESS disease sequences. TCRdb handled the public reads itself, with Q25 trimming in fastp and clone calling in MiXCR, and kept productive beta chains. A single entry per CDR3 protein holds the most common genes and DNA from its merged rows. In this record, the V and J calls reflect TCRdb's handling and not the investigators' own analysis. Recorded for this sample are 130,000 or so distinct CDR3 sequences; approximately 95% of them occurred a single time. Over 0.09% of the sample belongs to the ten largest clones.

The CDR3 numbers 13 residues from cysteine through phenylalanine. Only the CDR3 DNA stays, 39 bases, in frame from base 1. CDR1 and CDR2 were assigned from the germline V gene as SGHRS and YFSETQ. V is clipped by 1 base and J by 6 bases, and the sequence between their germline boundaries is 9 bases long. Comments on this clonotype: The antigen it binds to is not known. Base qualities are not recorded, but no much larger clone differs from it by a single base.

The TCR was taken from a human donor with multiple sclerosis. In this chain, TRBV5-1 is recombined with TRBJ2-3; the D gene could be either TRBD1 or TRBD2, each agreeing at 6 bases. The source material was CD4+ T cells from PBMCs. The nucleotides are TGCGCCAGCAGCTTGCAAGGGGGGGATACGCAGTATTTT. This encodes CASSLQGGDTQYF.